This T cell receptor beta chain stems from a study of blood T cell repertoires in COVID-19. Clones were read by immunoSEQ multiplex PCR, and TCRdb kept only the in-frame ones, dropping some. The sample lists over 300,000 clones, around 87% occurring once. This sequence was found in a man aged 18 to 35 with active or convalescent COVID-19. The material sequenced was peripheral blood.

CDR3 bases: TGTGCCAGCAGCTTGGCCGGGACAGCTTATCAGCCCCAGCATTTT. It codes for CASSLAGTAYQPQHF. V is TRBV5-8 and J is TRBJ1-5; 7 positions match TRBD1. V was pared by 0 bases and J by 5 bases, with 5 bases of the junction left unmatched. The CDR3 has 15 amino acids. Germline CDR1 and CDR2: SGHTS and YDEGEE. Based on the CDR3 plus reference TRBV5-8 and TRBJ1-5, the full variable domain is EAGVTQSPTHLIKTRGQQATLRCSPISGHTSVYWYQQALGLGLQFLLWYDEGEERNRGNFPPRFSGRQFPNYSSELNVNALELEDSALYLCASSLAGTAYQPQHFGDGTRLSIL.